This T cell receptor (beta chain) was sequenced for a study of cytomegalovirus exposure and HLA in healthy donors. To note about this clone: Its cognate antigen is unknown.

Germline V lookup: CDR1 WNHNN, CDR2 SYGVQD (reference sequence). The J segment lost 7 bases and the V segment lost 10 bases, leaving 10 bases of the junction unmatched. The CDR3 length is 13 residues. The PCR was carried out with 60 Vbeta primers and 13 Jbeta primers. Profiled with immunoSEQ multiplex PCR; TCRdb holds only in-frame clones, not every one. The sample table includes 150,000 or so clones. Study-level results: Productive status was seen about 90% or about 30% of the time for most TCR beta V segments in an earlier analysis. According to the study, around 160 TCR beta chains were cytomegalovirus-associated.

The chain uses TRBV10-1 and TRBJ2-5; 9 bases map to TRBD1. The sample consisted of PBMCs. This sequence was found in a man aged 18 to 30 in good health and CMV-seronegative. The CDR3 DNA reads as TGCGCCACCCCGGGACAGGGATCGGGGACCCAGTACTTC. It translates to CATPGQGSGTQYF.